The TCR beta chain under discussion was sequenced for a study of spatial heterogeneity in lung cancer. Overall study: An average of more than ten raw reads was observed per unique TCR and UMI combination.

This CDR3 is 12 amino acids long. Germline V gene sequence: CDR1 SGHRS, CDR2 YFSETQ. The V gene lost 0 bases and the J gene lost 4 bases, with 5 bases spanning the gap. On this clonotype: This beta chain is a stray sequence in a library constructed for alpha chains; its clone size is not meaningful.

Every cDNA TCR molecule received its own unique molecular identifier. TCRdb reanalysed the 5' RACE reads using MiXCR and keeps one entry per CDR3 protein. Among some 6,100 distinct CDR3 sequences listed, around an eighth were seen once. Time point described: sample taken at primary tumor resection. Samples were obtained from some 70 donors, all untreated early-stage non-small cell lung cancer patients. Without sorting, whole RNA was sequenced from tumor, nontumor lung or frozen PBMC. This specimen was lung tissue, taken at surgery. The chain uses TRBV5-1 and TRBJ2-7; D possibly corresponds to TRBD2 (5 bases). This clonotype was obtained from a human donor with early-stage non-small cell lung cancer. The CDR3 loop is CASSLGGYEQYF. The CDR3 nucleotides are TGCGCCAGCAGCTTGGGAGGGTACGAGCAGTACTTC.